Sequencing of this T cell receptor (beta chain) was carried out in a study of cytomegalovirus exposure and HLA in healthy donors. Study findings and constraints: A previous analysis found most TCR beta V segments productive roughly 90% or roughly 30% of the time. Among CMV-associated TCR beta chains, most appeared HLA-restricted in a later analysis.

Notes on this clone: The antigen remains undetermined.

The PCR ran on 60 Vbeta and 13 Jbeta primers. Assay used: immunoSEQ multiplex PCR; TCRdb lists only in-frame clones, some missing. The data hold about 160,000 clones, with around 77% observed a single time. The ends were cut back, 0 bases at V and 4 bases at J, with 7 bases in the middle. CDR1 and CDR2 (germline): MNHEY, SVGAGI. This CDR3 spans 13 amino acids. The genes are TRBV6-5 and TRBJ2-7; D not certain. This sequence originates from a man aged 25-45 years in good health and CMV-seropositive. Sequenced sample: PBMCs. The CDR3 sequence: CASSYSWQYEQYF. Here the CDR3 DNA reads TGTGCCAGCAGTTACTCTTGGCAGTACGAGCAGTACTTC.